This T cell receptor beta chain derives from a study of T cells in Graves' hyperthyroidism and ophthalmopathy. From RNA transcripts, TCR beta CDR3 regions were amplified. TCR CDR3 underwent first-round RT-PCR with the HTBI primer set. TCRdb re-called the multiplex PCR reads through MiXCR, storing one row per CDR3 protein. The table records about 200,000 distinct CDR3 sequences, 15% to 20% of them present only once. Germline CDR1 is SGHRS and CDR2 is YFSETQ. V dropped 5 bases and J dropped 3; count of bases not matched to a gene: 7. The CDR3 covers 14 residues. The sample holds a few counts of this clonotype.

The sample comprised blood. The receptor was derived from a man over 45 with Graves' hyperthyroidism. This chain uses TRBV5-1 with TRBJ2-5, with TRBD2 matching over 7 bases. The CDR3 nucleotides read TGCGCCAGCAGGTATCTAGCGGACGAAGAGACCCAGTACTTC. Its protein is CASRYLADEETQYF.